These T cell receptor beta chains were read from a single sample in a study of T cell repertoires in cytomegalovirus infection. TCRdb used MiXCR to reprocess the reads, holding one entry per CDR3 protein. The data hold roughly 920,000 distinct CDR3 sequences, with less than 40% observed a single time. The antigens of these receptors remain unknown. This material consisted of cultured CD8+ T cells from PBMCs, taken from culture after CMV antigen stimulation. The receptors shown here come from a human donor in good health (CMV status not recorded). Some clones in this sample may be carry-over from other donors' samples. Both conserved end residues are part of each CDR3. The D gene is left open where the match is weak. Size values are once, few and many counts, or a class for expanded clones, and some rows have none.

V: TRBV5-6
J: TRBJ2-1
D: -
size: many
DNA: TGTGCCAGCAGCTTTGGTGGGGGTTGGAATGAGCAGTTCTTC
CDR3: CASSFGGGWNEQFF

V: TRBV6-5
J: TRBJ2-7
D: -
size: few
DNA: TGTGCCAGCAGTTACCCCGGAGACAGTTACGAGCAGTACTTC
CDR3: CASSYPGDSYEQYF

V: TRBV11-2
J: TRBJ2-3
D: -
size: few
DNA: TGTGCCAGCAGCGTGCCAGATACGCAGTATTTT
CDR3: CASSVPDTQYF

V: TRBV7-9
J: TRBJ1-2
D: -
size: -
DNA: TGTGCCAGCAGCGGCAAGGGTGGGGGCTATGGCTACACCTTC
CDR3: CASSGKGGGYGYTF

V: TRBV7-2
J: TRBJ2-3
D: TRBD2
size: -
DNA: TGTGCCAGCAGCGGAAGCGGGGGGCGGGCGGATACGCAGTATTTT
CDR3: CASSGSGGRADTQYF

V: TRBV13
J: TRBJ1-1
D: -
size: few
DNA: TGTGCCAGCCACTCAATTCCAGGGAACACTGAAGCTTTCTTT
CDR3: CASHSIPGNTEAFF

V: TRBV4-1
J: TRBJ2-1
D: -
size: -
DNA: TGCGCCAGTGGGGGGATTCTCTACAATGAGCAGTTCTTC
CDR3: CASGGILYNEQFF

V: TRBV28
J: TRBJ1-5
D: TRBD1
size: few
DNA: TGTGCCAGCAGCCTGACAGGGATGACCAATCAGCCCCAGCATTTT
CDR3: CASSLTGMTNQPQHF

V: TRBV7-2
J: TRBJ1-5
D: -
size: many
DNA: TGTGCCAGCAGCCCCGTGGGGAGGAGCCCCAATCAGCCCCAGCATTTT
CDR3: CASSPVGRSPNQPQHF

V: TRBV4-2
J: TRBJ2-1
D: TRBD2
size: few
DNA: TGTGCCAGCAGCCAAGAAGGGCGGGGGGGCGACAATGAGCAGTTCTTC
CDR3: CASSQEGRGGDNEQFF

V: TRBV4-1
J: TRBJ2-1
D: TRBD2
size: -
DNA: TGCGCCAGCAGCCTCCCTTTAGCGGGTGAGACCTACAATGAGCAGTTCTTC
CDR3: CASSLPLAGETYNEQFF

V: TRBV20-1
J: TRBJ2-3
D: -
size: -
DNA: TGCAGTGCTAGACCCAGGGGCACAGATACGCAGTATTTT
CDR3: CSARPRGTDTQYF

V: TRBV19
J: TRBJ1-4
D: -
size: few
DNA: TGTGCCAGTAGCACCGTGGGGATTGAAAAACTGTTTTTT
CDR3: CASSTVGIEKLFF

V: TRBV5-1
J: TRBJ2-1
D: TRBD1
size: -
DNA: TGCGCCAACAGTCCTCCCACAGGGGACAATGAGCAGTTCTTC
CDR3: CANSPPTGDNEQFF

V: TRBV5-1
J: TRBJ1-3
D: TRBD1
size: few
DNA: TGCGCCAGCAGCTTGGAGGGACAGAGAAATGGAAACACCATATATTTT
CDR3: CASSLEGQRNGNTIYF

V: TRBV6-2/TRBV6-3
J: TRBJ2-3
D: -
size: -
DNA: TGTGCCAGCAGTTACATCGGGGGAAGCGCAGATACGCAGTATTTT
CDR3: CASSYIGGSADTQYF

V: TRBV3-1
J: TRBJ2-1
D: -
size: few
DNA: TGTGCCAGCAGCCAAGTTGGGGGAGGCCTGGGGCAGTTCTTC
CDR3: CASSQVGGGLGQFF

V: TRBV7-2
J: TRBJ1-5
D: TRBD1
size: many
DNA: TGTGCCAGCAGCTTCACAGGGGAGGGTCAGCCCCAGCATTTT
CDR3: CASSFTGEGQPQHF

V: TRBV27
J: TRBJ2-7
D: -
size: -
DNA: TGTGCCAGCAGTTTATCGGGAAAAGTATATGCCCATTTCTACGAGCAGTACTTC
CDR3: CASSLSGKVYAHFYEQYF

V: TRBV6-5
J: TRBJ2-7
D: -
size: few
DNA: TGTGCCAGCAGTTACCCCCGCGGAGGGAAGGTCGAGCAGTACTTC
CDR3: CASSYPRGGKVEQYF

V: TRBV7-6
J: TRBJ2-1
D: TRBD1
size: many
DNA: TGTGCCAGCAGCTTCGCACAGGGGCGATACAATGAGCAGTTCTTC
CDR3: CASSFAQGRYNEQFF

V: TRBV7-8
J: TRBJ2-1
D: -
size: many
DNA: TGTGCCAGCAGTGGGGGTGAGCAGTTCTTC
CDR3: CASSGGEQFF

V: TRBV7-6
J: TRBJ1-4
D: -
size: -
DNA: TGTGCCAGCAGCTCCCCCCCTGTGACGGGGCGTAAAAAACTGTTTTTT
CDR3: CASSSPPVTGRKKLFF

V: TRBV7-9
J: TRBJ1-2
D: -
size: many
DNA: TGTGCCAGCAGCCAGGGCGATGGCTACACCTTC
CDR3: CASSQGDGYTF

V: TRBV19
J: TRBJ1-5
D: TRBD1
size: -
DNA: TGTGCCAGTAGCATTACAGGGGATGGCAATCAGCCCCAGCATTTT
CDR3: CASSITGDGNQPQHF

V: TRBV11-2
J: TRBJ2-7
D: -
size: few
DNA: TGTGCCAGCAGCTTAGAGGACGGCTACGAGCAGTACTTC
CDR3: CASSLEDGYEQYF

V: TRBV9
J: TRBJ2-5
D: TRBD2
size: -
DNA: TGTGCCAGCAGCGTAGGAGTAGCGGGAGGCCAAGAGACCCAGTACTTC
CDR3: CASSVGVAGGQETQYF

V: TRBV10-2
J: TRBJ2-7
D: TRBD1
size: -
DNA: TGCGCCGTTCTTTTATCGACAGGGAAAACCTACGAGCAGTACTTC
CDR3: CAVLLSTGKTYEQYF

V: TRBV19
J: TRBJ1-1
D: -
size: few
DNA: TGTGCCAGTAGTATCGCAGTGCGGGGTACTGAAGCTTTCTTT
CDR3: CASSIAVRGTEAFF

V: TRBV20-1
J: TRBJ2-3
D: TRBD2
size: few
DNA: TGCAGTGCTAGAGCTAGCGGGGTTCTCGATACGCAGTATTTT
CDR3: CSARASGVLDTQYF

V: TRBV25-1
J: TRBJ2-6
D: -
size: few
DNA: TGTGCCAGCAGTGTAGGTGGGGCCAACGTCCTGACTTTC
CDR3: CASSVGGANVLTF

V: TRBV20-1
J: TRBJ1-5
D: -
size: few
DNA: TGCAGTGCTAGCCAATCCCAGTCCAATCAGCCCCAGCATTTT
CDR3: CSASQSQSNQPQHF

V: TRBV10-2
J: TRBJ2-7
D: TRBD2
size: -
DNA: TGCGCCAGCAGTGAAACCCCTGGGACTAGCGGCAACGAGCAGTACTTC
CDR3: CASSETPGTSGNEQYF

V: TRBV2
J: TRBJ1-4
D: -
size: once
DNA: TGTGCCAGCAGTGAAGAAGTGGGGGCGGACGTACTGTTTTTT
CDR3: CASSEEVGADVLFF

V: TRBV2
J: TRBJ1-2
D: -
size: -
DNA: TGTGCCAGCAGTGAGGGGTACAGTAGTGTCCTATATGGCTACACCTTC
CDR3: CASSEGYSSVLYGYTF

V: TRBV6-2/TRBV6-3
J: TRBJ1-2
D: TRBD1
size: -
DNA: TGTGCCAGCAGTCCGGACAGGGATCGAAGCAATGGCTACACCTTC
CDR3: CASSPDRDRSNGYTF